The T cell receptor beta chain described here comes from a study of blood T cells in healthy people across ages. Together with a sample-barcoded 5' primer, a J-beta primer mix was included in a second PCR lasting about 7 to 11 cycles. With 12 random nucleotides, a template-switch adaptor tagged each individual cDNA molecule. Each CDR3 protein is one row after TCRdb ran MiXCR on the 5' RACE reads. The sample shows more than 650,000 distinct CDR3 sequences, about 53% of them seen only once. To note about this clonotype: Its antigen is undetermined.

The study, taken as a whole, reports: Estimated diversity that came from one million T cells was considered an underestimate. Naive T cell percentage strongly correlated with TCR beta diversity.

CDR1 is SEHNR and CDR2 is FQNEAQ in the germline V gene (reference sequence). This CDR3 comprises 16 residues. V gave up 4 bases and J gave up 0 bases, with 16 bases separating them. This chain joins TRBV7-9 and TRBJ2-7; no clear D gene. Sequencing input: blood. This TCR came from a man older than 75 in good health. CDR3 protein: CASSSSTGYASYEQYF. CDR3 DNA: TGTGCCAGCAGCTCCAGTACTGGTTACGCCTCCTACGAGCAGTACTTC. Full variable domain (rest looked up from reference TRBV7-9 and TRBJ2-7): DTGVSQNPRHKITKRGQNVTFRCDPISEHNRLYWYRQTLGQGPEFLTYFQNEAQLEKSRLLSDRFSAERPKGSFSTLEIQRTEQGDSAMYLCASSSSTGYASYEQYFGPGTRLTVT.